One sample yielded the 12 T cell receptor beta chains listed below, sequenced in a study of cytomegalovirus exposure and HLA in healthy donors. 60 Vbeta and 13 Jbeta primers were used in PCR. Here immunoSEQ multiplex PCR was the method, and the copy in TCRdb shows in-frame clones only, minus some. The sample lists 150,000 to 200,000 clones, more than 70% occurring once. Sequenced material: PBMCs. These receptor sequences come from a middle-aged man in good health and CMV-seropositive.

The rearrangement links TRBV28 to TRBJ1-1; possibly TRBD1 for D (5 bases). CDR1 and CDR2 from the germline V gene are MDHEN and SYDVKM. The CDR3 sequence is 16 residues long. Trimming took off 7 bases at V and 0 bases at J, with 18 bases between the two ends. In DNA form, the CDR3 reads TGTGCCAGCATCACGTGGGGGGTTACCATGAACACTGAAGCTTTCTTT. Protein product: CASITWGVTMNTEAFF.

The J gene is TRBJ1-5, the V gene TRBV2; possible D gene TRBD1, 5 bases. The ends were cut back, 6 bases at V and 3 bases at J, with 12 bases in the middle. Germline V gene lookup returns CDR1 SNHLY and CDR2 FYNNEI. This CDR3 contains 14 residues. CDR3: CASRVDSSNQPQHF. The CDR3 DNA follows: TGTGCCAGCAGAGTAGACAGTTCCAATCAGCCCCAGCATTTT.

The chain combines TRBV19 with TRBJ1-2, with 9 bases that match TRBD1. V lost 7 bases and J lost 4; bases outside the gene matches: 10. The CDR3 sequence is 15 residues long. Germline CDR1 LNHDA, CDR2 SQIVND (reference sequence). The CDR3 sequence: CASKQNRGRVYGYTF. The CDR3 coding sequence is TGTGCCAGTAAACAGAACAGGGGGCGGGTCTATGGCTACACCTTC.

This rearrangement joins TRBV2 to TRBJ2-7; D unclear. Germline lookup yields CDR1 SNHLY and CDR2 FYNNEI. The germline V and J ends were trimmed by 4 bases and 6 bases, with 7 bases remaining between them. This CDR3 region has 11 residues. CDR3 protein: CASSVPFEQYF. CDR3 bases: TGTGCCAGCAGTGTTCCTTTCGAGCAGTACTTC.

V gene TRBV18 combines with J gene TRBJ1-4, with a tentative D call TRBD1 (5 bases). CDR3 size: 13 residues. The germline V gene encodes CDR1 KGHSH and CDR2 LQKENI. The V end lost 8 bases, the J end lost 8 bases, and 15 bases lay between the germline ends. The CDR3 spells CASAGGAGEKLFF. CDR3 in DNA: TGTGCCAGCGCGGGAGGGGCTGGAGAAAAACTGTTTTTT.

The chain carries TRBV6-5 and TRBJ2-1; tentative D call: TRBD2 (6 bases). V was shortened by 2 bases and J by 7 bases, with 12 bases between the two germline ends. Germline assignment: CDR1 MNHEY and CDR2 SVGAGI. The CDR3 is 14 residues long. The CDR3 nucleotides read TGTGCCAGCAGTTACCGGCATCGGGGGAATGAGCAGTTCTTC. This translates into CASSYRHRGNEQFF.

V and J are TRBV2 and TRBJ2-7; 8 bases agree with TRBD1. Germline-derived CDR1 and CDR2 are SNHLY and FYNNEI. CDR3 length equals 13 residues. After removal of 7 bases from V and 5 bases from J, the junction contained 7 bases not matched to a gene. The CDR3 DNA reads TGTGCCAGCATAACAGGGGGTCGGAACGAGCAGTACTTC. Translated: CASITGGRNEQYF.

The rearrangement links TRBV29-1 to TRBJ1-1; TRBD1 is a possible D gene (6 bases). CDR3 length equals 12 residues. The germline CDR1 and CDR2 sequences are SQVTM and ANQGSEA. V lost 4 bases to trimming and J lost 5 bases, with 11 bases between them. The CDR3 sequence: CSVGIGGTEAFF. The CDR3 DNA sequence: TGCAGCGTTGGTATAGGGGGTACTGAAGCTTTCTTT.

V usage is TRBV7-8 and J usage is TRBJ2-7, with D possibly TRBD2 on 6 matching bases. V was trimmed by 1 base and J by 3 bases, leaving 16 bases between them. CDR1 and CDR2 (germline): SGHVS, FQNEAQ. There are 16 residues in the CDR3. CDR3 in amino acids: CASSLVGGATYYEQYF. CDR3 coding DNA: TGTGCCAGCAGCTTAGTTGGAGGGGCCACCTACTACGAGCAGTACTTC.

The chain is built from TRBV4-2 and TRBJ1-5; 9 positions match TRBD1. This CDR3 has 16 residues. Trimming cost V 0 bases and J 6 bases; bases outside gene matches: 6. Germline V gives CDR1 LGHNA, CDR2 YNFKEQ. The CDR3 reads CASSQDEGTGLQPQHF. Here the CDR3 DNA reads TGTGCCAGCAGCCAAGATGAGGGGACAGGGCTTCAGCCCCAGCATTTT.

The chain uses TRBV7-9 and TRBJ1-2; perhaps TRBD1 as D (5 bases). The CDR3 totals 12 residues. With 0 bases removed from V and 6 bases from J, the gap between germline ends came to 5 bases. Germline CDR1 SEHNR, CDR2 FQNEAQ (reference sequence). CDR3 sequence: CASSLAGDGYTF. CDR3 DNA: TGTGCCAGCAGCTTAGCAGGGGATGGCTACACCTTC.

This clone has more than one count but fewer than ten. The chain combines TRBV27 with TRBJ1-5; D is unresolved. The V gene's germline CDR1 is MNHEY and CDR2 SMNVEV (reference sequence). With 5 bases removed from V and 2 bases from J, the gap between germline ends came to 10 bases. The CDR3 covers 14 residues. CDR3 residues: CASSRGGGNQPQHF. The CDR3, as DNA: TGTGCCAGCAGTAGAGGTGGAGGCAATCAGCCCCAGCATTTT.